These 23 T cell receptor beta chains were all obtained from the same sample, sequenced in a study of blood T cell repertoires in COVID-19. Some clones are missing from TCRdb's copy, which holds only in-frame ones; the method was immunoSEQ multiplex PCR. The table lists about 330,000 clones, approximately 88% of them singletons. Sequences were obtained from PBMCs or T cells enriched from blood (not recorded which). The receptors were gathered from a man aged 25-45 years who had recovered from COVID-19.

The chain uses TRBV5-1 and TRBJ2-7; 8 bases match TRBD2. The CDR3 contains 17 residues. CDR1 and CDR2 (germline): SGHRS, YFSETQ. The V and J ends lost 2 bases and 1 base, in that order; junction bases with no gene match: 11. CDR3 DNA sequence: TGCGCCAGCAGCTTTTTCTCTAGCGGGTCTCCTTCCTACGAGCAGTACTTC. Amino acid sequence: CASSFFSSGSPSYEQYF.

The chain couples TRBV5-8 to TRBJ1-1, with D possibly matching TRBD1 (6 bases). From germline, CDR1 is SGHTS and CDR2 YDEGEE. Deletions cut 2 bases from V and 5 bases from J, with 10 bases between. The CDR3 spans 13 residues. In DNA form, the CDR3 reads TGTGCCAGCAGCTTTTCGACAGGAACTGAAGCTTTCTTT. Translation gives CASSFSTGTEAFF.

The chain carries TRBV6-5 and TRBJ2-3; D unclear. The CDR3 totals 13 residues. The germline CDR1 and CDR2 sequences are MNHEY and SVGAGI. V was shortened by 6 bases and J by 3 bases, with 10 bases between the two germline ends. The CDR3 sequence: CASSPPVTDTQYF. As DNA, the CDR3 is TGTGCCAGCAGCCCCCCAGTGACAGATACGCAGTATTTT.

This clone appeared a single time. The CDR3 loop reads CASSVGQGASPYEQYF. The CDR3 nucleotides read TGTGCCAGCAGCGTAGGACAGGGGGCGTCCCCCTACGAGCAGTACTTC. The chain links TRBV9 to TRBJ2-7, with TRBD1 matching 10 bases. CDR3 length: 16 amino acids. With V trimmed by 0 bases and J by 2 bases, 5 bases remained unmatched. CDR1 and CDR2 (germline): SGDLS, YYNGEE.

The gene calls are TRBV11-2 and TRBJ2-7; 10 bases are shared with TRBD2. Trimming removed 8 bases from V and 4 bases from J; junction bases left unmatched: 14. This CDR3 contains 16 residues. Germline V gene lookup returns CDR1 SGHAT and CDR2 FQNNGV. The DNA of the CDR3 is TGTGCCAGCCGACCTCCGCCACTAGCGGGGATTTACGAGCAGTACTTC. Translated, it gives CASRPPPLAGIYEQYF.

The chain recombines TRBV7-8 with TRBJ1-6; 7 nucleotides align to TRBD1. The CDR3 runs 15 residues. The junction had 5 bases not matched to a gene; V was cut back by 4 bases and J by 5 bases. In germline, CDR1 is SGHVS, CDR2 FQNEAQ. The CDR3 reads CASSSSGTDNSPLHF. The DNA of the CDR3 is TGTGCCAGCAGCTCTTCCGGGACAGATAATTCACCCCTCCACTTT.

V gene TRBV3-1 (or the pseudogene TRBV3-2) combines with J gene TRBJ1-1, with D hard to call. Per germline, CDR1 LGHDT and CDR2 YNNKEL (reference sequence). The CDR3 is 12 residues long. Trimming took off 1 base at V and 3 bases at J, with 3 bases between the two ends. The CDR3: CASSQAYTEAFF. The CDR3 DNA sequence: TGTGCCAGCAGCCAAGCTTACACTGAAGCTTTCTTT.

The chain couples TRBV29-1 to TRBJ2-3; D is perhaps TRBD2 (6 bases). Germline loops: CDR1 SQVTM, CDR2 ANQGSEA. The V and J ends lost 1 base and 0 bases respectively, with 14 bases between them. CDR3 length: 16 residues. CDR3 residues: CSVEGGAGSSTDTQYF. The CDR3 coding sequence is TGCAGCGTTGAAGGAGGGGCGGGGTCCAGCACAGATACGCAGTATTTT.

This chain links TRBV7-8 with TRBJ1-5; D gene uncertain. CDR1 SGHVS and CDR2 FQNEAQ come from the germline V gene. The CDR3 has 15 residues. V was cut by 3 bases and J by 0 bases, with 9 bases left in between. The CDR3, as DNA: TGTGCCAGCAGCTTTGGGCGATATAGCAATCAGCCCCAGCATTTT. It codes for CASSFGRYSNQPQHF.

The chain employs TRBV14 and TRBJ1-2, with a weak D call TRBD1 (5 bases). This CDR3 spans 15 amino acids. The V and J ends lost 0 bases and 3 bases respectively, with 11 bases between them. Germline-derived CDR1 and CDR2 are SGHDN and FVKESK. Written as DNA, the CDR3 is TGTGCCAGCAGCCAAGATCGGGCAGGGTACTATGGCTACACCTTC. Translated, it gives CASSQDRAGYYGYTF.

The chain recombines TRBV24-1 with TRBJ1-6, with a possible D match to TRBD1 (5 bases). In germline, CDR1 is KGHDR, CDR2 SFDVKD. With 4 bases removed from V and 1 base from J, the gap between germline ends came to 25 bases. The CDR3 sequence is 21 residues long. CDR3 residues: CATSDPGRGREGSSYNSPLHF. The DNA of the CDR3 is TGTGCCACCAGTGACCCAGGCCGAGGCAGGGAGGGGAGTTCCTATAATTCACCCCTCCACTTT.

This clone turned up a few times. The CDR3 nucleotides are TGCGCCAGCAGCCCAGGGGGGATGAGTCAGCCCCAGCATTTT. Translating gives CASSPGGMSQPQHF. J is TRBJ1-5 and V is TRBV5-1; 7 bases fit TRBD1. This CDR3 has 14 residues. The germline CDR1 and CDR2 sequences are SGHRS and YFSETQ. V lost 4 bases to trimming and J lost 6 bases; unmatched junction nucleotides: 7.

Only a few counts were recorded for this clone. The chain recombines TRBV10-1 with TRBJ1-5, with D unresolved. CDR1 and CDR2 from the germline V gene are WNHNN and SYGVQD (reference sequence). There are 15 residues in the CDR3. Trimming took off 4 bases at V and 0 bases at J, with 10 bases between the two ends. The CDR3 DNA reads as TGCGCCAGCAGTGTGGGCGCAGATAGCAATCAGCCCCAGCATTTT. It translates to CASSVGADSNQPQHF.

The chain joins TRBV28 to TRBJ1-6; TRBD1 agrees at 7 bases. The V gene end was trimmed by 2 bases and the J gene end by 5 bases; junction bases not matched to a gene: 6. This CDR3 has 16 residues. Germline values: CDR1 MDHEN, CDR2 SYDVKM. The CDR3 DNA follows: TGTGCCAGCAGTTTAAGAGGGCAGGGGGATAATTCACCCCTCCACTTT. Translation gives CASSLRGQGDNSPLHF. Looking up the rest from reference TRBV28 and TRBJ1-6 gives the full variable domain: DVKVTQSSRYLVKRTGEKVFLECVQDMDHENMFWYRQDPGLGLRLIYFSYDVKMKEKGDIPEGYSVSREKKERFSLILESASTNQTSMYLCASSLRGQGDNSPLHFGNGTRLTVT.

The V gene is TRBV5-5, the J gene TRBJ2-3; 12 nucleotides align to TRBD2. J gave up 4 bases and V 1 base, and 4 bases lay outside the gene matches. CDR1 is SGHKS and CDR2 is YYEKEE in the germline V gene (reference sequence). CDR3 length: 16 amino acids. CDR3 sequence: CASSLPSGGVADTQYF. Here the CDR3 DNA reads TGTGCCAGCAGCTTGCCTAGCGGGGGGGTCGCAGATACGCAGTATTTT. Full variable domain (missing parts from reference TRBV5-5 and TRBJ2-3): DAGVTQSPTHLIKTRGQQVTLRCSPISGHKSVSWYQQVLGQGPQFIFQYYEKEERGRGNFPDRFSARQFPNYSSELNVNALLLGDSALYLCASSLPSGGVADTQYFGPGTRLTVL.

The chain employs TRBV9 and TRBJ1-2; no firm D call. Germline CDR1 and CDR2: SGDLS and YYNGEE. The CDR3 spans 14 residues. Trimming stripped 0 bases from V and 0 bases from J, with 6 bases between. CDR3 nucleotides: TGTGCCAGCAGCGTAGTTTCAGCTAACTATGGCTACACCTTC. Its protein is CASSVVSANYGYTF.

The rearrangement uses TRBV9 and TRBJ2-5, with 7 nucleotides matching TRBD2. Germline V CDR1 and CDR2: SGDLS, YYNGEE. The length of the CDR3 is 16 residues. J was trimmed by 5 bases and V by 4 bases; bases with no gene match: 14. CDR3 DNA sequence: TGTGCCAGCAGCCCTTACCAGACAGCCGGGGGGGAGACCCAGTACTTC. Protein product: CASSPYQTAGGETQYF.

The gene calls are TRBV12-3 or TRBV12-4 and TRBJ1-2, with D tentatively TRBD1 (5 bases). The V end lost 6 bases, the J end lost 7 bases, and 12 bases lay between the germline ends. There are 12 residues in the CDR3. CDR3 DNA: TGTGCCAGCAGCCGTCGGAGGGGTGGCTACACCTTC. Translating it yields CASSRRRGGYTF.

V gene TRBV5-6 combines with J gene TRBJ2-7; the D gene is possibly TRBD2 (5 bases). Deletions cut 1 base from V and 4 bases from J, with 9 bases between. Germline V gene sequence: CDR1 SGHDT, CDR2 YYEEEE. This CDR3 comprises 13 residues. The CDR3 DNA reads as TGTGCCAGCAGCTTGCGAGGACTTTACGAGCAGTACTTC. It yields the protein CASSLRGLYEQYF.

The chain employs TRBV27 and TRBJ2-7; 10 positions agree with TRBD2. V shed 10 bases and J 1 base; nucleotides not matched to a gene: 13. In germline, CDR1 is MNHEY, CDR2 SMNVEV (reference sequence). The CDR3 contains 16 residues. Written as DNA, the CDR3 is TGTGCCAAACCACCAAAACTAGCGGGGAAATCCTACGAGCAGTACTTC. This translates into CAKPPKLAGKSYEQYF.

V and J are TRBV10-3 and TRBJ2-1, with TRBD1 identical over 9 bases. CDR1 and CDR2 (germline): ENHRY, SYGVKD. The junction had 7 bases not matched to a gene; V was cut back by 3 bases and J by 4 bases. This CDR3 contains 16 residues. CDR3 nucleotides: TGTGCCATCAGTGATCTGGGGACAGGGCATTACAATGAGCAGTTCTTC. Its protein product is CAISDLGTGHYNEQFF.

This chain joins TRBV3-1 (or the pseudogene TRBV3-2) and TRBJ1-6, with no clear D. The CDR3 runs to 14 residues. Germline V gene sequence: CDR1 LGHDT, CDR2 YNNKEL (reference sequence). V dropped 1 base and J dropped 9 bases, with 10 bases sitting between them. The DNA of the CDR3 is TGTGCCAGCAGCCAAGCCCCGGTCATTTCACCCCTCCACTTT. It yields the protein CASSQAPVISPLHF.

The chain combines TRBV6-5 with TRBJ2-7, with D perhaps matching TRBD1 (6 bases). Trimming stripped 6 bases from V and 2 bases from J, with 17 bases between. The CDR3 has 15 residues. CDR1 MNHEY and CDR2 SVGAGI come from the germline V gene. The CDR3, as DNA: TGTGCCAGCAGCCAACAGGGCCTCCTTACCTACGAGCAGTACTTC. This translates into CASSQQGLLTYEQYF.